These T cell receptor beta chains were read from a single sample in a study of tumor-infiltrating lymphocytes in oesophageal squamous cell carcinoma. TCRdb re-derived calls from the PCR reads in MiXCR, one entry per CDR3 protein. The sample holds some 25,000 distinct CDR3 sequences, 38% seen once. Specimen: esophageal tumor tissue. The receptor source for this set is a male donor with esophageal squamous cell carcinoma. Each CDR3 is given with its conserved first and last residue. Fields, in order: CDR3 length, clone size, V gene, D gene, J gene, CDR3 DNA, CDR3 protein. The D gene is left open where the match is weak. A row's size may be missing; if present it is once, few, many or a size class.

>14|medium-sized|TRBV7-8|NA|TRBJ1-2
TGTGCCAGCAGCCCTCACACAGGGAACTATGGCTACACCTTC
CASSPHTGNYGYTF
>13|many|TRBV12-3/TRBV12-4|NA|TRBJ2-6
TGTGCCAGCGGACGGTCCGGGGCCAACGTCCTGACTTTC
CASGRSGANVLTF
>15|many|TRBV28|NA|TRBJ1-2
TGTGCCAGCAGTTTAGGGTCACAGGGATGGTATGGCTACACCTTC
CASSLGSQGWYGYTF
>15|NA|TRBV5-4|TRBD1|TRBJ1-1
TGTGCCAGCAGCTTACAGGGGATCGTAAGCACTGAAGCTTTCTTT
CASSLQGIVSTEAFF
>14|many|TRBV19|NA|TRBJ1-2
TGTGCCAGTAGCGGGGCAAGTTCTTTCTATGGCTACACCTTC
CASSGASSFYGYTF
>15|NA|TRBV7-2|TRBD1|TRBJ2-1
TGTGCCAGCAGCGGCGCCGGGACAGTAGGCAATGAGCAGTTCTTC
CASSGAGTVGNEQFF
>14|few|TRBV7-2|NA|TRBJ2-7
TGTGCCAGCAGCCGCTACAGGAGCTCCTACGAGCAGTACTTC
CASSRYRSSYEQYF
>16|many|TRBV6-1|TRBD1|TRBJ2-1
TGTGCCAGCAGCTCCGGGACAGGGTCCCTCTACAATGAGCAGTTCTTC
CASSSGTGSLYNEQFF
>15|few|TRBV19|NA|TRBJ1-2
TGTGCCAGTGGATTAAAGTCCGGATTGAACTATGGCTACACCTTC
CASGLKSGLNYGYTF
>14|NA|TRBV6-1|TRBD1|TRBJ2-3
TGTGCCAGCAGTGAAAGTCAGGGGGTTAATACGCAGTATTTT
CASSESQGVNTQYF
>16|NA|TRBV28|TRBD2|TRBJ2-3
TGTGCCAGCACTCGCATCCGGGGGGGGAGCACCGGGGAGCTGTATTTT
CASTRIRGGSTGELYF
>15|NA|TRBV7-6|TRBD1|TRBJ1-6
TGTGCCAGCAGGAGCCGAGGGACAGATAATTCACCCCTCCACTTT
CASRSRGTDNSPLHF
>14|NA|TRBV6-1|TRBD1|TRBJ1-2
TGTGCCAGCAGTGCACAGGGGGGAAAGTATGGCTACACCTTC
CASSAQGGKYGYTF
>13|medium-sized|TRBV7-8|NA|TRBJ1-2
TGTGCCAGCAGTTCAGGGGACCCCTATGGCTACACCTTC
CASSSGDPYGYTF
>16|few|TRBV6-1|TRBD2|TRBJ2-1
TGTGCCAGCAGTGCAAGACTAGCGGGGGCGAACAATGAGCAGTTCTTC
CASSARLAGANNEQFF
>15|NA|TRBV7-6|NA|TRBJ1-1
TGTGCCAGCAGCTTCCGGGACGGAGTAAACACTGAAGCTTTCTTT
CASSFRDGVNTEAFF
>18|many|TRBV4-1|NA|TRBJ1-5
TGCGCCAGCAGCCAAGATCGGGCAGGGCGAAGCCCTGTTGAGCCCCAGCATTTT
CASSQDRAGRSPVEPQHF
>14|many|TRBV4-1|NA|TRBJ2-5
TGCGCCAGCAGCCAAGTAGGGCCCCAAGAGACCCAGTACTTC
CASSQVGPQETQYF
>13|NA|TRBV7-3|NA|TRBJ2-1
TGTGCCAGCAGCTTATGGGGGTCCATAGAGCAGTTCTTC
CASSLWGSIEQFF
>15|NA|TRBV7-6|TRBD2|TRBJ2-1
TGTGCCAGCAGCTTGCTAGCGGGGGGTTACAATGAGCAGTTCTTC
CASSLLAGGYNEQFF
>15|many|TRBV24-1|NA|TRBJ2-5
TGTGCCACCAGTGATCCCACAGGGACCCAAGAGACCCAGTACTTC
CATSDPTGTQETQYF
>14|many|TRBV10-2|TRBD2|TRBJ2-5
TGCGCCAGCAGGGTAGCGGGAGGGGAGGATGAGCAGTACTTC
CASRVAGGEDEQYF
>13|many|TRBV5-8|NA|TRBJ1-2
TGTGCCAGCAGCTTTTCCCCGGATTATGGCTACACCTTC
CASSFSPDYGYTF
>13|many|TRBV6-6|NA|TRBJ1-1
TGTGCCAGCAGTTACGGGGGCTTGACTGAAGCTTTCTTT
CASSYGGLTEAFF
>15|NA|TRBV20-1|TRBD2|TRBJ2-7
TGCAGTGCTAGTCCCATCCCGGTGGGGACTAGAGAGCAGTACTTC
CSASPIPVGTREQYF
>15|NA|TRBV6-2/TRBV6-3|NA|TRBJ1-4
TGTGCCAGCCGCGCAGGGGATCTTCCTAATGAAAAACTGTTTTTT
CASRAGDLPNEKLFF
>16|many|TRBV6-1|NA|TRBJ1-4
TGTGCCAGCAGTGAACTCCCACAGGGCGTTAATGAAAAACTGTTTTTT
CASSELPQGVNEKLFF
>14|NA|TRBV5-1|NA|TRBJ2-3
TGTGCCAGCAGCAAGATGACAGGAACAGATACGCAGTATTTT
CASSKMTGTDTQYF
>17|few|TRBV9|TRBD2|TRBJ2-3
TGTGCCAGCAGCGTAGTGGGCGGGAGGACCAGCACAGATACGCAGTATTTT
CASSVVGGRTSTDTQYF
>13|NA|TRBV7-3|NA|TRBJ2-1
TGTGCCAGCAGCTTAACGGGGCCTGCTGAGCAGTTCTTC
CASSLTGPAEQFF
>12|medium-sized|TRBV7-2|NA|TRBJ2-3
TGTGCCAGCAGCCCGGACTCCCATACGCAGTATTTT
CASSPDSHTQYF
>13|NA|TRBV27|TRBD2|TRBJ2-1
TGTGCCAGCAGCCAGGGACTAGCGGGTGAGCAGTTCTTC
CASSQGLAGEQFF
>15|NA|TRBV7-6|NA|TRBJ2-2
TGTGCCAGCAGCTCGGGACCGGGCAGCACCGGGGAGCTGTTTTTT
CASSSGPGSTGELFF
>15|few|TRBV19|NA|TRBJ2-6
TGTGCCAGTACCGATACAGGGTTTGGGGCCAACGTCCTGACTTTC
CASTDTGFGANVLTF